This T cell receptor beta chain came from a study of T cells in Graves' hyperthyroidism and ophthalmopathy. Study-wide background: Peripheral blood collection took place at initial diagnosis, before any treatment.

With duration under 3 months, ophthalmopathy was active: Clinical Activity Score at least 3, NOSPECS at least 4. The source material, RNA transcripts, was used to amplify TCR beta CDR3 regions. An initial round of RT-PCR targeting the TCR CDR3 relied on the HTBI primer set. TCRdb re-analysed the multiplex PCR reads in MiXCR, keeping a single row per CDR3 protein. The table shows hundreds of thousands of distinct CDR3 sequences, with roughly 23% occurring only once. This clonotype was counted at least ten times. What it recognizes is unknown. Between the trimmed V and J ends, which lost 2 bases and 4 bases, there was a span of 18 bases. The CDR3 runs to 17 residues. Germline-derived CDR1 and CDR2 are SNHLY and FYNNEI. The study's findings and limits: A model using 13 V-J features told ophthalmopathy apart from stable hyperthyroidism.

This TCR was recovered from a woman aged 70-85 years with Graves' ophthalmopathy. V usage is TRBV2 and J usage is TRBJ2-1; D is uncertain. Material: blood. CDR3 in DNA: TGTGCCAGCAGTGAAACTGGGCAGGCGCCCTTATACAATGAGCAGTTCTTC. Protein product: CASSETGQAPLYNEQFF.